The source of this T cell receptor beta chain is a study of Ad26.COV2.S vaccination and SARS-CoV-2 variants. As for the study in general: The trial was COV1001 and the donor's arm was Ad26.COV2.S.

V dropped 3 bases and J dropped 0 bases, with 7 bases sitting between them. Germline CDR1 is DFQATT and CDR2 is SNEGSKA (reference sequence). CDR3 length: 13 residues. Method: immunoSEQ multiplex PCR; TCRdb's copy keeps in-frame clones and lacks some. The top ten hold nearly 3% of the sample, which has 250,000 or so clones, approximately 90% seen once. Treatment specified: around 19 received Ad26.COV2.S at low or high dose, single or two shots; 5 received placebo; per-sample allocation not given. Samples analyzed were those drawn on day 63 after the first vaccine or placebo injection. As its vector, the vaccine had Ad26, which expressed Wuhan-strain SARS-CoV-2 spike. As for this clone: Antigen unknown.

General study results and limits: Quantification of TCR breadth and depth may have yielded underestimates of total T cell responses.

The chain recombines TRBV20-1 with TRBJ2-3, with unresolved D. The specimen was peripheral blood, collected in a trial of Ad26.COV2.S vaccine versus placebo. The receptor was derived from a person aged 18-65 years who received the Ad26.COV2.S COVID-19 vaccine or a placebo. In DNA form, the CDR3 reads TGCAGTGCTAGTCACGGGAGCACAGATACGCAGTATTTT. This codes for CSASHGSTDTQYF.